This T cell receptor beta chain derives from a study of T-cell reconstitution after alpha-beta-depleted transplantation in children. Findings and limits, study-wide: A year had passed since transplant, and T-cell counts and diversity by then came mostly from newly produced T cells. About two months after transplant, alpha-beta T cells reportedly came from several hundred expanded graft clones.

Per germline, CDR1 LGHNA and CDR2 YSLEER. Trimming took 4 bases from V and 9 from J; bases not matched to a gene: 15. The CDR3 extends over 17 amino acids. About this clonotype itself: Its antigen is currently unknown.

Library preparation (for TCRbeta) was performed with unique molecular identifiers. TCRdb ran MiXCR on the PCR reads and lists one entry per CDR3 protein. The sample yields about 110,000 distinct CDR3 sequences, roughly 6.1% seen once. Specimen: PBMCs, mostly from graft donor cells, collected 360 days after TCRalphabeta/CD19-depleted stem cell transplant. The TCR comes from a male patient between 2 and 15 years old who had a stem cell transplant for acute lymphoblastic leukemia, so the T cells may come from the graft donor. The rearrangement uses TRBV4-3 and TRBJ1-6; 7 bases match TRBD1. In DNA form, the CDR3 reads TGCGCCAGCAGCCCGCAGATAAGTCAGGGGGTCGGTTCACCCCTCCACTTT. Amino acid sequence: CASSPQISQGVGSPLHF.